One T cell receptor beta chain is described in this entry. Its antigen is undetermined. Assay used: immunoSEQ multiplex PCR; TCRdb lists only in-frame clones, some missing. This table holds under 40,000 clones, approximately 82% found once. The sample comes from a study of vaccination effects on CD4 cells after COVID-19. The study, taken as a whole, reports: The study dataset contains few convalescent patients and includes no early post-infection timepoints.

CDR3 length: 13 amino acids. Germline CDR1 reads SGHDT; CDR2 reads YYEEEE. V dropped 3 bases and J dropped 2 bases, with 6 bases sitting between them. Before any sequencing was done, the ViraFEST assay used viral peptide pools to expand antigen-specific CD4+ T cells. CD4+ T cell isolation took place after about 11 days of culture. The cohort was immunized with two doses of either the BNT162b2 or mRNA-1273 vaccine. V and J are TRBV5-6 and TRBJ1-3; D call uncertain. The source material was CD4+ T cells from PBMCs cultured with HCoV-NL63 spike peptides, sampled after COVID-19 vaccination. The clonotype originates from a human donor who received a COVID-19 vaccine. Some clones in this sample may be carry-over from other donors' samples. The CDR3 region is CASSWGPGNTIYF. The CDR3 DNA reads as TGTGCCAGCAGCTGGGGTCCTGGAAACACCATATATTTT.